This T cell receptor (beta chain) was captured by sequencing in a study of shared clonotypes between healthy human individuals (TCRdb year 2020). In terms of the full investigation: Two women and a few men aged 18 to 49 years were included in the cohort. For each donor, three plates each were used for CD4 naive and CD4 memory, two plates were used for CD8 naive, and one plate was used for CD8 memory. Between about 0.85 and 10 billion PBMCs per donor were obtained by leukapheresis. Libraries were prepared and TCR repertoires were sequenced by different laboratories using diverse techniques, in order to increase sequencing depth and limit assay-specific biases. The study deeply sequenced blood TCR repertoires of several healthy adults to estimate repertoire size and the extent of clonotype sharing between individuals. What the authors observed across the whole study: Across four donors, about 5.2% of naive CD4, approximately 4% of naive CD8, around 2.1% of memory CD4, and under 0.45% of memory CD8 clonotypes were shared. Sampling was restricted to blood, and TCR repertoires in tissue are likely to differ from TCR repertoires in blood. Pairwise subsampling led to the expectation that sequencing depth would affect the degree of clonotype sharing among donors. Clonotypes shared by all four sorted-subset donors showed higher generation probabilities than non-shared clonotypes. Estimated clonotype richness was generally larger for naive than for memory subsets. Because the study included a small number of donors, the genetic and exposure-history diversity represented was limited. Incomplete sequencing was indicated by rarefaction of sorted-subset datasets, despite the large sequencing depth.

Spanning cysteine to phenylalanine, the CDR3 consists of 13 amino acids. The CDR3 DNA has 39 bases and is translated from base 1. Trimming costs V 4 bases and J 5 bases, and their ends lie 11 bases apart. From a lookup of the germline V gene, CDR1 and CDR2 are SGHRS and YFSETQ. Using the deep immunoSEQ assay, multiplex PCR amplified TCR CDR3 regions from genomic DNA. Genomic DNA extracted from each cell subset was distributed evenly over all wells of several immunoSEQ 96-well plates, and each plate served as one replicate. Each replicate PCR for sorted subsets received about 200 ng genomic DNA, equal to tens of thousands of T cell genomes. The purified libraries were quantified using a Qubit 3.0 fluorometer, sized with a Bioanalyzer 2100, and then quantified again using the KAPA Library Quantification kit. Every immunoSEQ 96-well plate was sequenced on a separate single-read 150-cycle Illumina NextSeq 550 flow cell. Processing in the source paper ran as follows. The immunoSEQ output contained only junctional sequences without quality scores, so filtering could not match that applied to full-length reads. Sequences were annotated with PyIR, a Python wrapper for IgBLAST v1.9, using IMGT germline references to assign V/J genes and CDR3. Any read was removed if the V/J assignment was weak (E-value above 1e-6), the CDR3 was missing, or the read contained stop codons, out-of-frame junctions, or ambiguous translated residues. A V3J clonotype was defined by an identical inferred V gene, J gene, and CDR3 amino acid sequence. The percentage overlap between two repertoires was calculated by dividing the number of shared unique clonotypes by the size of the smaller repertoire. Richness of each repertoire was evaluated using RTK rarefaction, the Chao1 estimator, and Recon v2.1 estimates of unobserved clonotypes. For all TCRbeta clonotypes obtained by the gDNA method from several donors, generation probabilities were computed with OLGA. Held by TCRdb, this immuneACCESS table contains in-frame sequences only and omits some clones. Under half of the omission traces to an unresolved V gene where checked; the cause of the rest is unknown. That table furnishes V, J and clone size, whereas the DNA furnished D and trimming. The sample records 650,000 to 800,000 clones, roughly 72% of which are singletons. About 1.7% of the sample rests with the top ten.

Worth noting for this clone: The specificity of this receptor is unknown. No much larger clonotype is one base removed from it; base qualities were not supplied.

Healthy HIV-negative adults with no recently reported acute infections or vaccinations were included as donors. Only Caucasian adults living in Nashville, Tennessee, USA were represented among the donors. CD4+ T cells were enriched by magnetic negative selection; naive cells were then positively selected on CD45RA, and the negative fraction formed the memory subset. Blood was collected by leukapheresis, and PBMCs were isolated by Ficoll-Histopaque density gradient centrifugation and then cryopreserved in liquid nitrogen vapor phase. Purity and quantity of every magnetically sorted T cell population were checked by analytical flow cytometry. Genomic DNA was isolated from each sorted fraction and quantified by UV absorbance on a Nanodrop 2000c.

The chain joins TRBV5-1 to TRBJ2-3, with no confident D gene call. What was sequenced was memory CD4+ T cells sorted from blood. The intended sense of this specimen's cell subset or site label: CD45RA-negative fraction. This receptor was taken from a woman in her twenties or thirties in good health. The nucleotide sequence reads TGCGCCAGCAGCCCAGCCCTTAAAGATACGCAGTATTTT. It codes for CASSPALKDTQYF.